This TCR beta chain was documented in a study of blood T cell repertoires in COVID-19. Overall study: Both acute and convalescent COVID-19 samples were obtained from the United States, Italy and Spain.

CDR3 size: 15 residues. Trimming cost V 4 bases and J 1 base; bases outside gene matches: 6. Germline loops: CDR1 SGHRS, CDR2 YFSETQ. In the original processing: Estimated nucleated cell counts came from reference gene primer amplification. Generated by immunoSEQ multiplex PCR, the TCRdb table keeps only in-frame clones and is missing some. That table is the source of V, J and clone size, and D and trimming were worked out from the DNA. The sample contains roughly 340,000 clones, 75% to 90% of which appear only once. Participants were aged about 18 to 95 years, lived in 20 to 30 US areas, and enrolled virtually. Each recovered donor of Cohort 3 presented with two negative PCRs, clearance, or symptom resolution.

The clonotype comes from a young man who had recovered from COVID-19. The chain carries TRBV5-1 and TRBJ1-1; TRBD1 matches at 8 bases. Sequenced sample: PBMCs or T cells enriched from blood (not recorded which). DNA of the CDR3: TGCGCCAGCAGCCCGACAGGGGTGGGGAACACTGAAGCTTTCTTT. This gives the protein CASSPTGVGNTEAFF.